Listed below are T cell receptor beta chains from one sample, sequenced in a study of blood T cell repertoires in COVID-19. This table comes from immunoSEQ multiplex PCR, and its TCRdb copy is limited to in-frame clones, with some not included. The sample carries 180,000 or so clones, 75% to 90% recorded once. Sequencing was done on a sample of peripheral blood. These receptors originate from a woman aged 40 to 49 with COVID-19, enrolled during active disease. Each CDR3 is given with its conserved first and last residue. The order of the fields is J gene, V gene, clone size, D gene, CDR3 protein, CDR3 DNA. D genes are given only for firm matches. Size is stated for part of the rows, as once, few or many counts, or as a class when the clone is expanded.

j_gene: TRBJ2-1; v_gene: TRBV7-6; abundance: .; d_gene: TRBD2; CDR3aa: CASSLGGAGGAMEQFF; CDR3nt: TGTGCCAGCAGCTTAGGTGGGGCGGGGGGAGCGATGGAGCAGTTCTTC
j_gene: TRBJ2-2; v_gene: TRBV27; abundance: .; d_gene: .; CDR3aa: CASKGGANTGELFF; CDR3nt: TGTGCCAGCAAAGGAGGGGCAAACACCGGGGAGCTGTTTTTT
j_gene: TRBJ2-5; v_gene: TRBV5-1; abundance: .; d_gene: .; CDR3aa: CASQGETQYF; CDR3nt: TGCGCCAGCCAGGGGGAGACCCAGTACTTC
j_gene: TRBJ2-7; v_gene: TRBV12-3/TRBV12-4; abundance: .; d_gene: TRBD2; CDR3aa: CASSSGGRLEQYF; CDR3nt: TGTGCCAGCAGTTCGGGGGGGAGACTAGAGCAGTACTTC
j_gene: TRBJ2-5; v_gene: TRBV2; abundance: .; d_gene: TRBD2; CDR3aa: CASGLAGGGQETQYF; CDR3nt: TGTGCCAGCGGACTCGCGGGGGGGGGACAAGAGACCCAGTACTTC
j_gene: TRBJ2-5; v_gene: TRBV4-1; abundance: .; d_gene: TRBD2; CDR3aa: CASSLPGGAEETQYF; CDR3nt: TGCGCCAGCAGCCTCCCCGGGGGGGCCGAAGAGACCCAGTACTTC
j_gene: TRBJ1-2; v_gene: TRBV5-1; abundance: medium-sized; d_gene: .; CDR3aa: CASSRTEAYGYTF; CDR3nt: TGCGCCAGCAGTCGGACAGAAGCTTATGGCTACACCTTC
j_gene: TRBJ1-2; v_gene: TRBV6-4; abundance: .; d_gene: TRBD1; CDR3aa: CASSETGGSGYGYTF; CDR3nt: TGTGCCAGCAGTGAGACAGGGGGCTCTGGCTATGGCTACACCTTC
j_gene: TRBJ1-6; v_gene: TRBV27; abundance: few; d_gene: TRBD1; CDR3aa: CASYTGGSPLHF; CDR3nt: TGTGCCAGTTATACAGGGGGCTCACCCCTCCACTTT
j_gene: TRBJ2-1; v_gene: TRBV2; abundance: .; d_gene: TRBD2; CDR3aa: CASRGSGGPSNEQFF; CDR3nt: TGTGCCAGCAGGGGTAGCGGGGGCCCCTCGAATGAGCAGTTCTTC
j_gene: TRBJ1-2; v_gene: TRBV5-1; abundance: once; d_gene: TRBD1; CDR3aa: CASSSGTGFSDYGYTF; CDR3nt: TGCGCCAGCAGCTCCGGGACAGGGTTTTCCGACTATGGCTACACCTTC
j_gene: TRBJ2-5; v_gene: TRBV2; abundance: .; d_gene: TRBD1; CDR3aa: CARTGQGQETQYF; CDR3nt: TGTGCCAGAACAGGACAGGGGCAGGAGACCCAGTACTTC
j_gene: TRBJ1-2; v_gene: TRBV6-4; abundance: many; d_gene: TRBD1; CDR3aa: CASSALTGGDHGYTF; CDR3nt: TGTGCCAGCAGTGCGCTGACAGGGGGGGATCATGGCTACACCTTC
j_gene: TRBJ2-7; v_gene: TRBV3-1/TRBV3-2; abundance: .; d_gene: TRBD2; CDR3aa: CASSQGRAGRRGSEQYF; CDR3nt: TGTGCCAGCAGCCAAGGCCGAGCGGGACGCAGAGGTAGTGAGCAGTACTTC
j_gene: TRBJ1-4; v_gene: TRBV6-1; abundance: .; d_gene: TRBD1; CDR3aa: CASSEARQGFEKLFF; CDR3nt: TGTGCCAGCAGTGAAGCGAGACAGGGTTTTGAAAAACTGTTTTTT
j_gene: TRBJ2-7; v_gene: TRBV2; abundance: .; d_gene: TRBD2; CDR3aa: CASTPSGGGTEQYF; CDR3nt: TGTGCCAGCACACCAAGCGGGGGGGGAACCGAGCAGTACTTC
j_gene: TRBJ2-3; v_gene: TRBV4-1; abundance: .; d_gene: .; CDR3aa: CASSQVMGTQYF; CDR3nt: TGCGCCAGCAGCCAAGTCATGGGCACGCAGTATTTT
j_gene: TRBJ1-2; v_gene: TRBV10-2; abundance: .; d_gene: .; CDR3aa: CASSDPGEVFYGYTF; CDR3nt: TGCGCCAGCAGTGACCCGGGGGAGGTGTTCTATGGCTACACCTTC
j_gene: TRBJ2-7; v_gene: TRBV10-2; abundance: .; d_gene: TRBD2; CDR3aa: CASSGGRTSGSYEQYF; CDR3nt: TGCGCCAGCAGTGGGGGGAGGACTAGCGGCTCCTACGAGCAGTACTTC
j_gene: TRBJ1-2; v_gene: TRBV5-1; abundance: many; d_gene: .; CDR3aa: CASSFQPSGGYGYTF; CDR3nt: TGCGCCAGCAGCTTTCAACCCTCGGGTGGATATGGCTACACCTTC
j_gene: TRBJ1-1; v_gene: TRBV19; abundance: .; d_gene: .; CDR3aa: CATSTEGSTEAFF; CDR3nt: TGTGCCACCAGCACGGAGGGATCAACTGAAGCTTTCTTT
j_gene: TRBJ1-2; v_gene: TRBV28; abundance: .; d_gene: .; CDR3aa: CASSLEAGYGYTF; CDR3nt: TGTGCCAGCAGTTTAGAGGCGGGCTATGGCTACACCTTC
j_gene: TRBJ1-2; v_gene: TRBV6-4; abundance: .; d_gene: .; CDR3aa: CASSPTSSNYGYTF; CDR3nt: TGTGCCAGCAGCCCGACTTCTAGTAACTATGGCTACACCTTC
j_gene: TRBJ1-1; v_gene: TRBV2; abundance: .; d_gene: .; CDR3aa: CASEVLPERSGNTEAFF; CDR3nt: TGTGCCAGCGAGGTTCTCCCTGAAAGGTCGGGGAACACTGAAGCTTTCTTT
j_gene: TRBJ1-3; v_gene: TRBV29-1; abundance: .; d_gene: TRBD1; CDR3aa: CSVRTGSGNTIYF; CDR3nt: TGCAGCGTTAGGACAGGCTCTGGAAACACCATATATTTT
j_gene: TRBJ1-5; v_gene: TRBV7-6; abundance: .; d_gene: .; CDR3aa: CASSLEGGSNQPQHF; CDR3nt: TGTGCCAGCAGCTTAGAAGGGGGTAGCAATCAGCCCCAGCATTTT
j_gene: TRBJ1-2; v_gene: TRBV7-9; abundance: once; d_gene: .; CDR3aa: CASSLATPNYGYTF; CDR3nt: TGTGCCAGCAGCTTAGCGACACCTAACTATGGCTACACCTTC
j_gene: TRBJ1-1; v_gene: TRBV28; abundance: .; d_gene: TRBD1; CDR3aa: CASRPWTGLGGSTEAFF; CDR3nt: TGTGCCAGCAGGCCTTGGACAGGGCTAGGTGGTAGCACTGAAGCTTTCTTT
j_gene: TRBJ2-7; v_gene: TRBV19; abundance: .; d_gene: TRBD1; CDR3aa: CASSIADRIYEQYF; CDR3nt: TGTGCCAGTAGTATAGCGGACAGGATCTACGAGCAGTACTTC
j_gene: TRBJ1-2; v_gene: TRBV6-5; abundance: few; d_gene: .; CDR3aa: CASSYSTGSGGYGYTF; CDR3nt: TGTGCCAGCAGTTACTCTACAGGTTCCGGTGGCTATGGCTACACCTTC
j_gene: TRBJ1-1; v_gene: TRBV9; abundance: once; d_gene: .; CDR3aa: CASSPRRGNTEAFF; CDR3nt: TGTGCCAGCAGCCCCCGCAGGGGGAACACTGAAGCTTTCTTT
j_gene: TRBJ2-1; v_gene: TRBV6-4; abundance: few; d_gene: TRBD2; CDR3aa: CASSDSRGDYSEQFF; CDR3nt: TGTGCCAGCAGTGACTCACGGGGGGACTACAGTGAGCAGTTCTTC
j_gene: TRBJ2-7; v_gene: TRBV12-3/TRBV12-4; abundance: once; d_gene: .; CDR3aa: CASSQDGYEQYF; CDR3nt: TGTGCCAGCAGTCAGGATGGCTACGAGCAGTACTTC
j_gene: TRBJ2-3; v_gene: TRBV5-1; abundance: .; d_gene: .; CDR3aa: CASREAVSTDTQYF; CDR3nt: TGCGCCAGCAGGGAAGCGGTTAGCACAGATACGCAGTATTTT
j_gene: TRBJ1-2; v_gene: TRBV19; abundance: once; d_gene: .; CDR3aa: CASSWGTFYGYTF; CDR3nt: TGTGCCAGTAGCTGGGGCACTTTTTATGGCTACACCTTC
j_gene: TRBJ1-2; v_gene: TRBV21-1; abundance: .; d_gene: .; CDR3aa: CASSFRGTRGGYTF; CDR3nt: TGTGCCAGCAGTTTTAGAGGGACAAGAGGTGGCTACACCTTC
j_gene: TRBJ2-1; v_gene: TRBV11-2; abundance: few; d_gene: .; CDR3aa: CASSLDLSSYNEQFF; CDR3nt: TGTGCCAGCAGCTTAGACCTTAGCTCCTACAATGAGCAGTTCTTC
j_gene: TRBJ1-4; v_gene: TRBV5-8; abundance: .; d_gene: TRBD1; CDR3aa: CASSIGTGATNEKLFF; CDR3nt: TGTGCCAGCAGCATAGGCACAGGGGCCACAAATGAAAAACTGTTTTTT
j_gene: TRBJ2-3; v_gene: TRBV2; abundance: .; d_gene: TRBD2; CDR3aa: CASTPLAGGLQDTQYF; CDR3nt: TGTGCCAGCACTCCCCTAGCGGGGGGGCTTCAAGATACGCAGTATTTT
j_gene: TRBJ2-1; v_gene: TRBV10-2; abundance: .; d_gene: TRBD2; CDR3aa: CASSELYRTRISDEQFF; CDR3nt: TGCGCCAGCAGTGAGTTGTACCGGACTAGAATTTCAGATGAGCAGTTCTTC
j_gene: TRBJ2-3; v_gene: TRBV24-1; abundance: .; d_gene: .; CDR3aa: CATSDSGTPSTDTQYF; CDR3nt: TGTGCCACCAGTGACTCCGGGACACCTAGCACAGATACGCAGTATTTT
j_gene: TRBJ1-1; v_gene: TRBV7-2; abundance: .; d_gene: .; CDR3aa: CASSPSRRLLNTEAFF; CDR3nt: TGTGCCAGCAGCCCAAGCCGGAGACTGCTGAACACTGAAGCTTTCTTT
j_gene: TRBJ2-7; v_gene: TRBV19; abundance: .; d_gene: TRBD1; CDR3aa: CASTTGGWDEQYF; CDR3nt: TGTGCCAGTACTACAGGGGGCTGGGACGAGCAGTACTTC